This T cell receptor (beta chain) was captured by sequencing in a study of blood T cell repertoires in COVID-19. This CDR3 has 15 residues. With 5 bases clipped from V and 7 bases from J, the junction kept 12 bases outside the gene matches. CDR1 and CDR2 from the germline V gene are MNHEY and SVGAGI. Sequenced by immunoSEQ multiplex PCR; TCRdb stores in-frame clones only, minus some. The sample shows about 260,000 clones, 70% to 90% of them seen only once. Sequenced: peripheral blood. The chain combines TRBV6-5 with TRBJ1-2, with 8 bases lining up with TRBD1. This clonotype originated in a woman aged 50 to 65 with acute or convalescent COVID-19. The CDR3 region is CASSPRRAGGFGYTF. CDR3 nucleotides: TGTGCCAGCAGTCCGAGGCGGGCAGGGGGCTTTGGCTACACCTTC.